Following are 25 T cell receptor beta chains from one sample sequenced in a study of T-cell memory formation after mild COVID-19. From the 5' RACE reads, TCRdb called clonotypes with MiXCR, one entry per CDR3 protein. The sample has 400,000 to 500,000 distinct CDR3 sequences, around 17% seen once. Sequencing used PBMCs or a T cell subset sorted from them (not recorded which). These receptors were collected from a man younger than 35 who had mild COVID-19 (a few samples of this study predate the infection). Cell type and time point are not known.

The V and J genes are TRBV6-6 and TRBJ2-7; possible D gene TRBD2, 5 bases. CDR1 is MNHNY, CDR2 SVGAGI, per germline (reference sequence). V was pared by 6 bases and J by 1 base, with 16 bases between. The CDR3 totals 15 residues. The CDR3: CASSPSSADSYEQYF. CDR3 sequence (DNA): TGTGCCAGCAGCCCTAGTAGCGCTGATTCCTACGAGCAGTACTTC.

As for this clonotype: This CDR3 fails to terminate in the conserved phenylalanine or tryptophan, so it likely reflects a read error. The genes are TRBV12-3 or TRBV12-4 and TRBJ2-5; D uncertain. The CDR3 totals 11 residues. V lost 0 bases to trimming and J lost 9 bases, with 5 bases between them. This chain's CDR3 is CASSLAQAQYL. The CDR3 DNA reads TGTGCCAGCAGTTTAGCCCAGGCCCAGTACTTA.

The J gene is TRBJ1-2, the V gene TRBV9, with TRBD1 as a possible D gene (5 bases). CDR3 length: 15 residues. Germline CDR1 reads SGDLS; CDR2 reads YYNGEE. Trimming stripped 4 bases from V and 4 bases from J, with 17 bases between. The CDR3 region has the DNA TGTGCCAGCAGCCCCCGAGGGGAGCTTTCCTATGGCTACACCTTC. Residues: CASSPRGELSYGYTF.

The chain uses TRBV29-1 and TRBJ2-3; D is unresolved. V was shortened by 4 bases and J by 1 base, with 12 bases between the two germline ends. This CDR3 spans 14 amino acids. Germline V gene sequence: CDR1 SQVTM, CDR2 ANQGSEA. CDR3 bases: TGCAGCGTTGGGGGTTACCCTGGCACAGATACGCAGTATTTT. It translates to CSVGGYPGTDTQYF.

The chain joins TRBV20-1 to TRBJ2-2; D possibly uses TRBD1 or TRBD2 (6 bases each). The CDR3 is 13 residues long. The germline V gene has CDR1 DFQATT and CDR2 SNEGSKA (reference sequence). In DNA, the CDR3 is TGCAGGGTTGGGGGGCCCGGAGCCGGGGAGCTGTTTTTT. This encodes CRVGGPGAGELFF.

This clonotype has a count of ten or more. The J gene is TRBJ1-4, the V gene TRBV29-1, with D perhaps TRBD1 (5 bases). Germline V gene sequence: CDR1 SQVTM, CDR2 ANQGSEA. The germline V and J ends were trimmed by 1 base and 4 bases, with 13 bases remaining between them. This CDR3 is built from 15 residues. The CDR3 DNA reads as TGCAGCGTTGAAGGTTCGACAGAGAATAATGAAAAACTGTTTTTT. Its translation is CSVEGSTENNEKLFF. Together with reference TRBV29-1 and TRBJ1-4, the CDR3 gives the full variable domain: SAVISQKPSRDICQRGTSLTIQCQVDSQVTMMFWYRQQPGQSLTLIATANQGSEATYESGFVIDKFPISRPNLTFSTLTVSNMSPEDSSIYLCSVEGSTENNEKLFFGSGTQLSVL.

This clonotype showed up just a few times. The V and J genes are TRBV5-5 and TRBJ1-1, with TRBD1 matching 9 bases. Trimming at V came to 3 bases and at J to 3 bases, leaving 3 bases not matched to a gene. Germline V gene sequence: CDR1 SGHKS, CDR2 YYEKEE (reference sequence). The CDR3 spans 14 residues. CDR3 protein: CASSWTGADTEAFF. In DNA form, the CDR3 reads TGTGCCAGCAGCTGGACAGGGGCGGACACTGAAGCTTTCTTT.

The CDR3 DNA reads TGCGCCAGCAGCAGGGGAAGGGACAGGGGGGAGATATGGACTGAAGCTTTCTTT. It yields the protein CASSRGRDRGEIWTEAFF. V and J are TRBV5-1 and TRBJ1-1; the match to TRBD1 covers 11 bases. Germline lookup yields CDR1 SGHRS and CDR2 YFSETQ. With 4 bases clipped from V and 5 bases from J, the junction kept 16 bases outside the gene matches. The CDR3 has 18 amino acids.

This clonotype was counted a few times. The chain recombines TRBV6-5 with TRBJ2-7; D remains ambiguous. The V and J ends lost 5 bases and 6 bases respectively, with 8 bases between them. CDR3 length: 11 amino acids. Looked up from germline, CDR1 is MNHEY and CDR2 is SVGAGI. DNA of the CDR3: TGTGCCAGCAGTATATGGTTCGAGCAGTACGTC. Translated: CASSIWFEQYV.

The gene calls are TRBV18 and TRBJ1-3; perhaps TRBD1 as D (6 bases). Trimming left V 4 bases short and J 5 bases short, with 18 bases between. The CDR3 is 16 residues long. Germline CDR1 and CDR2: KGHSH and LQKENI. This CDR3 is CASSHGTGTKRNTIYF. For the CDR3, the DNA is TGTGCCAGCTCACACGGTACCGGGACAAAGAGAAACACCATATATTTT.

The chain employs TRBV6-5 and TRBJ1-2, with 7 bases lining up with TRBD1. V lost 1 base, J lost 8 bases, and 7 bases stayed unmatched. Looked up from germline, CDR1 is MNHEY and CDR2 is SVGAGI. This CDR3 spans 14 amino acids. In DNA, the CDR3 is TGTGCCAGCAGTTACTTAACAGGGGTTTTCGGCTACACCTTC. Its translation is CASSYLTGVFGYTF.

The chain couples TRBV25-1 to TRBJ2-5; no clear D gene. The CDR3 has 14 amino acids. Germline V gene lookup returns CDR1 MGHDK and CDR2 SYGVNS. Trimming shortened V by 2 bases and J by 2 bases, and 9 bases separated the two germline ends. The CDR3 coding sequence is TGTGCCAGCAGTGAAATCAGAAGTCAAGAGACCCAGTACTTC. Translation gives CASSEIRSQETQYF.

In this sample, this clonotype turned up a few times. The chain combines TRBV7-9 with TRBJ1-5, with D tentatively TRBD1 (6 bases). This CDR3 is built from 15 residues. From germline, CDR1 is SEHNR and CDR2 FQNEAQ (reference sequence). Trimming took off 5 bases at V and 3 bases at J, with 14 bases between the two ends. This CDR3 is CASSAQGSNNQPQHF. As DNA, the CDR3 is TGTGCCAGCAGCGCCCAGGGGTCAAACAATCAGCCCCAGCATTTT.

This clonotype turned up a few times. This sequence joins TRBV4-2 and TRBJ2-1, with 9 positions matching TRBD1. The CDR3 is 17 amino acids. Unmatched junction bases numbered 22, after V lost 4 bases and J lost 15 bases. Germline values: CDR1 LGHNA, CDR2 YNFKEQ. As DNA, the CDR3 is TGTGCCAGCAGCCGCGATCAGACAAACAGGGGGCGGCAGTCGGGGTTCTTC. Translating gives CASSRDQTNRGRQSGFF.

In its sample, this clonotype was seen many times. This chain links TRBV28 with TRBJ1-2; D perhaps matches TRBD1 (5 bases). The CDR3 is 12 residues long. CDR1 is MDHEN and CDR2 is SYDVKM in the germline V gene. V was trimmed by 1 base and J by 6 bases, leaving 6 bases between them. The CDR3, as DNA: TGTGCCAGCAGTTTATCCAGGGATGGCTACACCTTC. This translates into CASSLSRDGYTF.

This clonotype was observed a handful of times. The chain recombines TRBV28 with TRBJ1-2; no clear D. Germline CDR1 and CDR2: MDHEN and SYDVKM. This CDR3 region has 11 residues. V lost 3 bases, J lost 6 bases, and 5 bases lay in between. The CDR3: CASSFQNGYTF. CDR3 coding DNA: TGTGCCAGCAGTTTCCAAAATGGCTACACCTTC.

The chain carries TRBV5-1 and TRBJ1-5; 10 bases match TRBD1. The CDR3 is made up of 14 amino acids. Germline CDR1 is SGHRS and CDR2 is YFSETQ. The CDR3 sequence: CAPTRQGALQPQHF. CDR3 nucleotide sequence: TGCGCTCCCACCCGACAGGGGGCTTTACAGCCCCAGCATTTT.

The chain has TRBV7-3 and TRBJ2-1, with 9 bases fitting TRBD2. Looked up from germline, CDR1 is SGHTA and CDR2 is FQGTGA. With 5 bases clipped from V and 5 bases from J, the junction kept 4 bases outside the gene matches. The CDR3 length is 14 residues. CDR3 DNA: TGTGCCAGCAGCCCGCGGGGGGGGGACAATGAGCAGTTCTTC. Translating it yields CASSPRGGDNEQFF.

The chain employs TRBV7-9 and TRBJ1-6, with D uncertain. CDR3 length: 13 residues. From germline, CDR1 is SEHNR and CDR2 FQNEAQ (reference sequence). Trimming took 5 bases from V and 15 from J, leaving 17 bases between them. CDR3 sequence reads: CASSIRNGDFLHF. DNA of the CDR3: TGTGCCAGCAGCATCCGGAACGGTGATTTCCTCCACTTT.

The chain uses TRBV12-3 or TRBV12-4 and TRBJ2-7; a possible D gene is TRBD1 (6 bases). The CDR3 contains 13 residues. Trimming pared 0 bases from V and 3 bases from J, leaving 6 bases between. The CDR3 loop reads CASSLADSYEQYF. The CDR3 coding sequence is TGTGCCAGCAGTTTAGCGGACAGCTACGAGCAGTACTTC.

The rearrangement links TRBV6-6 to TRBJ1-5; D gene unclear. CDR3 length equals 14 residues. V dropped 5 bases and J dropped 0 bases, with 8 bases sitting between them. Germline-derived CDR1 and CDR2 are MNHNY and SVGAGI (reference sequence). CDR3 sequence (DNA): TGTGCCAGCAGTGGGAGGGATAGCAATCAGCCCCAGCATTTT. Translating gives CASSGRDSNQPQHF.

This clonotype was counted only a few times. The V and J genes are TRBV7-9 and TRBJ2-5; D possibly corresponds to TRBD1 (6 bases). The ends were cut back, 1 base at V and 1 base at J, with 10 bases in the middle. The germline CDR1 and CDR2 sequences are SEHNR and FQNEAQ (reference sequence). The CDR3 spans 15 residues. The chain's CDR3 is CASSLVGQFQETQYF. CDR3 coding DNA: TGTGCCAGCAGCTTAGTGGGACAATTCCAAGAGACCCAGTACTTC.

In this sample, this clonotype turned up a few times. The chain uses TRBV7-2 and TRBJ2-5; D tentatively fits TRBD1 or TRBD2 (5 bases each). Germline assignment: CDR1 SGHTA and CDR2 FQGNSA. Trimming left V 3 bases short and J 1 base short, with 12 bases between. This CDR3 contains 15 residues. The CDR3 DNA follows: TGTGCCAGCAGCTTGATCGGGGCGCGCCAAGAGACCCAGTACTTC. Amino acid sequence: CASSLIGARQETQYF.

In DNA form, the CDR3 reads TGTGCCAGCAGCCAAGGGTGGCGTGGGAACACTGAAGCTTTCTTT. Amino acids: CASSQGWRGNTEAFF. This chain joins TRBV3-1 and TRBJ1-1, with D hard to call. The CDR3 covers 15 residues. The V end was cut by 1 base, the J end by 1 base, with 10 bases between. Germline V gene sequence: CDR1 LGHDT, CDR2 YNNKEL (reference sequence).

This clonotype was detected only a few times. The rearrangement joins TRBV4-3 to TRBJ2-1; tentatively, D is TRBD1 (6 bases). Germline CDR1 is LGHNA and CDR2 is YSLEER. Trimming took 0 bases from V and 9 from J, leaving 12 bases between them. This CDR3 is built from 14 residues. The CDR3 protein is CASSQEGTLFEQFF. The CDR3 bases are TGCGCCAGCAGCCAAGAAGGGACACTATTTGAGCAGTTCTTC.